Described below is a single T cell receptor beta chain sequence and its context. Ten or more counts support this clonotype. The specificity of this receptor is unknown. Base qualities are not provided; no much larger clone lies one nucleotide away. This entry is derived from a study of T cells in Graves' hyperthyroidism and ophthalmopathy (dated by TCRdb to about 2019). Regarding the study in general: Peripheral blood samples were taken at the time of initial diagnosis, prior to any treatment. The study also compared thyroid tissue and blood T-cell repertoires from five or six Graves' hyperthyroidism patients. Whether ophthalmopathy could be predicted prospectively was tested in an independent validation cohort made up of fewer than 20 hyperthyroidism patients plus 17 patients who later progressed to ophthalmopathy. Following sampling, methimazole starting at 30 mg daily was given to hyperthyroidism patients, and high-dose intravenous methylprednisolone was given to ophthalmopathy patients. TCR V-J signatures able to tell the groups apart were searched for in a discovery cohort of approximately 95 patients, of whom over 40 had Graves' ophthalmopathy and under 65 had stable Graves' hyperthyroidism. According to the paper, TCR Vbeta CDR3 sequencing was carried out on some 140 peripheral blood samples, which came from fewer than 50 ophthalmopathy, 75 or so hyperthyroidism and about 17 progressor patients. The 100 or so discovery patients were randomly divided into training and test sets at a 7:3 ratio.

Amplification of TCR beta CDR3 regions was carried out from RNA transcripts. For the first round of RT-PCR on the TCR CDR3, the HTBI primer set was used together with the Qiagen OneStep RT-PCR kit. Libraries were constructed in a second round of multiplex PCR, after which size selection and purification were performed. Paired-end sequencing of the libraries was performed with 100 bp reads on an Illumina HiSeq2000. The source study handled its data this way. Raw data were processed with SOAPnuke, discarding reads with adapters, uncalled bases, mean Phred below 15, or no exact constant-primer or identifier match. COPE v1.2.5 was used to merge the high-quality paired reads, and each unique nucleotide sequence was defined as a clonotype. MiTCR v1.1 was used to align the clonotypes against IMGT TRBV, TRBD and TRBJ reference segments. The analysis included only V-J combinations with a frequency above 0.0001, which together covered roughly 99% of the repertoires. A TCS score was defined as the ratio of F50 (clonal expansion) to E x V (chaos), with BLOSUM62-based TCRdist applied between CDR3 peptides within each V-J. Welch's t-statistics and random forest reduced some 510 V-J features to 13, which were used in a naive Bayes classifier (R e1071). TCRdb redid the processing of the public reads, applying fastp at Q25 and MiXCR, and retained in-frame beta chains. Rows with a matching CDR3 protein are joined into one entry that keeps the most common DNA and genes. These V and J calls derive from TCRdb rather than the authors' analysis. The sample table holds 300,000 to 400,000 distinct CDR3 sequences, of which approximately 15% were seen once. The top ten constitute more than 9.5% of the sample.

A distance of 15 bases separates the germline ends of V and J, which lose 6 bases and 6 bases respectively. Sequences MRHNA (CDR1) and SNTAGT (CDR2) are obtained from the germline V gene. The cysteine opens and the phenylalanine closes a CDR3 of 13 amino acids. Solely the CDR3 DNA is kept, with 39 bases framed from the first base. Stable Graves' hyperthyroidism was defined as the absence of progression to ophthalmopathy over 18 months of follow-up. Hyperthyroidism patients were newly diagnosed, had a disease duration of under 2 months, and were aged 18 to 65 years. Exclusion was applied to patients with uncontrolled infections, other autoimmune diseases, pregnancy or lactation. Diagnoses were established on the basis of clinical symptoms, serum thyroxine and TRAb, thyroid ultrasound, and orbital computed tomography. Ficoll-Paque density gradient centrifugation was used to isolate PBMCs from 9.5 to 10 ml of fresh peripheral blood. Trizol reagent was used to extract total RNA, and RNA quality was then checked on an Agilent 2100 Bioanalyzer.

Summary of the overall study and its limitations: During validation, the model predicted progression to ophthalmopathy a median of about 6.3 months ahead of onset, with 70.59% sensitivity and about 72% specificity. No statistical method was used to fix the sample size in advance, and group allocation was not hidden from the investigators. A model built on a 13 V-J signature distinguished ophthalmopathy from stable hyperthyroidism, reaching 85% to 90% sensitivity and about 81% specificity in cross-validation and 80%/75% in testing. Most expanded thyroid clonotypes (frequency above 0.001) were also found in blood, which suggests that blood repertoires may mirror thyroid immune responses.

The rearrangement joined TRBV6-4 to TRBJ2-7; the D gene lacks a confident call. The receptor's source is a woman aged 55-69 years with Graves' hyperthyroidism. Source material: blood. This receptor has the CDR3 CASSATAKSEQYF. The DNA reads TGTGCCAGCAGCGCCACGGCAAAGTCCGAGCAGTACTTC.